Sequencing of this T cell receptor beta chain was carried out in a study of beta chain features in type 1 diabetes. General study findings and limits: Patients and controls would be equally affected if PCR favored shorter templates. A pattern of fewer insertions and more deletions at VDJ junctions was seen in type 1 diabetes patients.

There are many counts of this clone. Its antigen is not identified. Using CD45RO/CCR7/CD25/CD127/CD95/CD27, CD4+ naive, central memory, regulatory and stem cell-like memory cells were sorted. Each sorted population was over 98% pure. What was sequenced were expressed TCRB transcripts, since all of the isolated RNA had been reverse transcribed. TCRdb keeps only in-frame clones here, not all; method: immunoSEQ multiplex PCR. Of 300,000 to 350,000 clones in the sample, 14% were seen once. Looked up from germline, CDR1 is SGHVS and CDR2 is FQNEAQ. V gave up 6 bases and J gave up 1 base, with 13 bases separating them. The CDR3 totals 15 residues.

This TCR was sampled from a young man in good health. Sequencing was done on a sample of central memory CD4+ T cells from blood. The V and J genes are TRBV7-8 and TRBJ1-3; tentative D call: TRBD1 (6 bases). CDR3 sequence reads: CASRQQGPSGNTIYF. The DNA for the CDR3 is TGTGCCAGCAGGCAACAGGGACCTTCTGGAAACACCATATATTTT. The whole variable domain, filled in from reference TRBV7-8 and TRBJ1-3, reads GAGVSQSPRYKVAKRGQDVALRCDPISGHVSLFWYQQALGQGPEFLTYFQNEAQLDKSGLPSDRFFAERPEGSVSTLKIQRTQQEDSAVYLCASRQQGPSGNTIYFGEGSWLTVV.